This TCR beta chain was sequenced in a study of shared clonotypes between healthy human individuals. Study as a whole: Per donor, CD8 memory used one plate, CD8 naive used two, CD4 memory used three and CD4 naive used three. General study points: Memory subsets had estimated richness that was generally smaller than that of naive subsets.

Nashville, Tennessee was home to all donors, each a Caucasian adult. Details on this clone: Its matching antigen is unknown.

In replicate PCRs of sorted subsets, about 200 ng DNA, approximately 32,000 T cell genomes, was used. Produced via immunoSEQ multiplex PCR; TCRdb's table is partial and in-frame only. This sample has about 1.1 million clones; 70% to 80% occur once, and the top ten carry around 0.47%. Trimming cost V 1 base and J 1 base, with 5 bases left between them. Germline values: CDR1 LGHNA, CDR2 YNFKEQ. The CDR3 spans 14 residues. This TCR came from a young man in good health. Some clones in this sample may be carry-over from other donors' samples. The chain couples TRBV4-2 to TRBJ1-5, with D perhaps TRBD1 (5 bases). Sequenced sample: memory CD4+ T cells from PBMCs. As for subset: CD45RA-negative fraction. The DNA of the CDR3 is TGTGCCAGCAGCCAAGCAGGGAGCAATCAGCCCCAGCATTTT. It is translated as CASSQAGSNQPQHF.